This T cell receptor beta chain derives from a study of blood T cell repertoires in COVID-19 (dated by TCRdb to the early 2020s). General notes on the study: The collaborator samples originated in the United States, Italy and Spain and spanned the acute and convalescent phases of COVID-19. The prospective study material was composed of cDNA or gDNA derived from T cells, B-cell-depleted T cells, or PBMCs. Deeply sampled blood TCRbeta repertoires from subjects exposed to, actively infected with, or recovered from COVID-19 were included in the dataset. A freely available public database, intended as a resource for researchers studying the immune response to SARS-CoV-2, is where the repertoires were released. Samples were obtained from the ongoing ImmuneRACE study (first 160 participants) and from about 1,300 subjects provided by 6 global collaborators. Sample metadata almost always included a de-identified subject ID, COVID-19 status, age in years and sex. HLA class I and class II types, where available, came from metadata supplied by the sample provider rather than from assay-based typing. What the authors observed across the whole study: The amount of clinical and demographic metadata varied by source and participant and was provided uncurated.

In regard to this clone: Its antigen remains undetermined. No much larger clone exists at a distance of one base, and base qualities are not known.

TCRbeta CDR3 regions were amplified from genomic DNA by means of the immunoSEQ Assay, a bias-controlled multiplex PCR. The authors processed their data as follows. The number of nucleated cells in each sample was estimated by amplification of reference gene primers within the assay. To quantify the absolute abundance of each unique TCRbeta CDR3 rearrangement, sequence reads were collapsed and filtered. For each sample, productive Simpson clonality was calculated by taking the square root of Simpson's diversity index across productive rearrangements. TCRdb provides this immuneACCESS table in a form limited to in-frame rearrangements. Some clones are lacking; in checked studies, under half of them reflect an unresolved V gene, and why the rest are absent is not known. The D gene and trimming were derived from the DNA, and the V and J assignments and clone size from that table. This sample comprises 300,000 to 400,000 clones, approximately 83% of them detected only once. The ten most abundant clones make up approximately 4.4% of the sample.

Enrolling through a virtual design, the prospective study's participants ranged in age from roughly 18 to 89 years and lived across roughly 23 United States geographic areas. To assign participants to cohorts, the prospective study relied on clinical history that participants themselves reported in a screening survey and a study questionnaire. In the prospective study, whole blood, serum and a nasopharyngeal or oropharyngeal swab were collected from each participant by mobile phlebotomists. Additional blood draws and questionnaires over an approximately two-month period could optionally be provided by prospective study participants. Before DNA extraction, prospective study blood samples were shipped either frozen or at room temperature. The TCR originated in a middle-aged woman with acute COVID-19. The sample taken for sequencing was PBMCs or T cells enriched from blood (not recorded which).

The nucleotide sequence reads as follows: TGTGCCAGCAGTTTGCGGGGGCTAAACGGGAACACCGGGGAGCTGTTTTTT. The encoded protein is CASSLRGLNGNTGELFF. The V and J segments used are TRBV27 and TRBJ2-2, and possibly TRBD2, on 7 matching bases. The germline V gene (reference sequence) sets CDR1 to MNHEY and CDR2 to SMNVEV. V is clipped by 3 bases and J by 1 base, and the sequence between their germline boundaries is 15 bases long. The CDR3 numbers 17 residues from cysteine through phenylalanine. Just CDR3 DNA is preserved here, 51 bases in frame from base 1.